Given below is one T cell receptor beta chain in context. This sample was taken from a study of blood T cell repertoires in COVID-19. Across the whole study: Sites in the United States, Italy and Spain provided acute and convalescent COVID-19 samples. The analysed material was cDNA or gDNA that came from T cells, B-cell-depleted T cells, or PBMCs.

This CDR3 has 15 residues. The V end was cut by 4 bases, the J end by 3 bases, with 12 bases between. Germline V gene sequence: CDR1 LGHNA, CDR2 YSLEER. In the authors' workflow: Reference gene primer amplification gave nucleated cell count estimates. Clones were read by immunoSEQ multiplex PCR, and TCRdb kept only the in-frame ones, dropping some. V and J calls and clone size are as listed in that table; D and trimming were resolved from the DNA. The sample shows some 98,000 clones, more than 65% of them seen only once. The chain links TRBV4-3 to TRBJ2-2; maybe TRBD1 (6 bases). Source material: peripheral blood. This clonotype originated in a man in his 60s with acute or convalescent COVID-19. The CDR3, as DNA: TGCGCCAGCAGCCGGGGGCATGGGGACACCGGGGAGCTGTTTTTT. As protein: CASSRGHGDTGELFF.